The source of this T cell receptor (beta chain) is a study of CD8 T cells in ankylosing spondylitis. The CDR3 runs 11 residues. Germline loops: CDR1 KGHSH, CDR2 LQKENI. V lost 7 bases, J lost 1 base, and 3 bases lay in between. Notes on the study in general: Reported data indicate significant enrichment of disease-linked clones within matched ankylosing spondylitis synovial fluid. The study identified a TCR beta motif of under ten highly homologous variants that appeared characteristic of ankylosing spondylitis blood.

Quantitative 5'-RACE with molecular barcodes produced the TCR beta libraries. TCRdb reprocessed the 5' RACE reads via MiXCR and lists one record per CDR3 protein. In the table there are a few hundred thousand distinct CDR3 sequences, more than 9% of which are singletons. About this clonotype itself: The target antigen is unknown.

Sequencing was carried out using blood, either unsorted or a sorted T cell fraction (not recorded which). The TCR was taken from a female donor with ankylosing spondylitis or in good health (not recorded which). The rearrangement joins TRBV18 to TRBJ2-3, with unresolved D. The CDR3 region is CASWGTDTQYF. CDR3 DNA sequence: TGTGCCAGCTGGGGCACAGATACGCAGTATTTT.